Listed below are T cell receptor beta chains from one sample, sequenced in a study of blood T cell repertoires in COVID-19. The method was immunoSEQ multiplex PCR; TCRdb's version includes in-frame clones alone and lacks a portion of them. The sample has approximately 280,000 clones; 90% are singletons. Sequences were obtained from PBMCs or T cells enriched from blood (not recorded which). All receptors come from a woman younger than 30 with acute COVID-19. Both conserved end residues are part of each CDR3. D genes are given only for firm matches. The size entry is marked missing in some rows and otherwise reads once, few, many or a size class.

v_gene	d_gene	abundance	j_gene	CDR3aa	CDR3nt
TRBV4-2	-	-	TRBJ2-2	CASSPDTSNTGELFF	TGTGCCAGCAGCCCAGACACTAGCAACACCGGGGAGCTGTTTTTT
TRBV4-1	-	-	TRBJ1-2	CASSRDLRQGMDYGYTF	TGCGCCAGCAGCAGAGACCTCAGGCAGGGCATGGACTATGGCTACACCTTC
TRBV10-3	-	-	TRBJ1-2	CAISTGTNGYTF	TGTGCCATCTCCACAGGGACGAATGGCTACACCTTC
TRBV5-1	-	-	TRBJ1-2	CASSLEGLDYGYTF	TGCGCCAGCAGCTTGGAGGGGTTGGACTATGGCTACACCTTC
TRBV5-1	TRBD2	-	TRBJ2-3	CASSSTSGSSTDTQYF	TGCGCCAGCAGCTCTACTAGCGGCTCTAGCACAGATACGCAGTATTTT
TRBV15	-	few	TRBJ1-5	CATSRDWLQPQHF	TGTGCCACCAGCAGAGATTGGCTGCAGCCCCAGCATTTT
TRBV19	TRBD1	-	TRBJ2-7	CASSISRGDRGYEQYF	TGTGCCAGTAGTATAAGTCGGGGCGACAGGGGCTACGAGCAGTACTTC
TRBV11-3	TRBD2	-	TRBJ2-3	CASSLRGGTSGKDTQYF	TGTGCCAGCAGCTTACGCGGTGGGACTAGCGGGAAAGATACGCAGTATTTT
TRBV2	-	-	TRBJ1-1	CASSVGGYTEAFF	TGTGCCAGCAGCGTCGGGGGGTATACTGAAGCTTTCTTT
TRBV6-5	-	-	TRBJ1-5	CASSSDSTSQPQHF	TGTGCCAGCAGCTCCGACTCGACGAGCCAGCCCCAGCATTTT
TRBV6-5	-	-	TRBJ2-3	CASSPFPYSYTQYF	TGTGCCAGCAGTCCCTTCCCTTACTCCTATACGCAGTATTTT
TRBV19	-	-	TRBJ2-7	CASSIRGYEQYF	TGTGCCAGTAGTATTCGGGGCTACGAGCAGTACTTC
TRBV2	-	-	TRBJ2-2	CASSGLHWPAGELFF	TGTGCCAGCAGTGGGTTGCATTGGCCCGCCGGGGAGCTGTTTTTT
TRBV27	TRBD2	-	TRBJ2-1	CASSLSGLAGGVSYNEQFF	TGTGCCAGCAGTTTATCGGGACTAGCGGGAGGAGTCTCCTACAATGAGCAGTTCTTC
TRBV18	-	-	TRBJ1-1	CASSPPGGVNTEAFF	TGTGCCAGCTCACCACCGGGGGGGGTGAACACTGAAGCTTTCTTT
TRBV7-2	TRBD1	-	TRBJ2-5	CASSGTGVPQETQYF	TGTGCCAGCAGCGGGACAGGGGTCCCCCAAGAGACCCAGTACTTC
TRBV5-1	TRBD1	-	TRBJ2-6	CASSRGTGGSGANVLTF	TGCGCCAGCAGCAGAGGGACAGGGGGCTCTGGGGCCAACGTCCTGACTTTC
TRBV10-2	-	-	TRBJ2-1	CASGSPIGREGGEQFF	TGCGCCAGCGGGTCCCCAATAGGACGGGAAGGTGGTGAGCAGTTCTTC
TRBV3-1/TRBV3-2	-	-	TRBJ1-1	CASSKGATEAFF	TGTGCCAGCAGCAAAGGGGCCACTGAAGCTTTCTTT
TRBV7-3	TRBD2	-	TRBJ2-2	CASSPSGTVNTGELFF	TGTGCCAGCAGCCCCAGCGGGACGGTGAACACCGGGGAGCTGTTTTTT
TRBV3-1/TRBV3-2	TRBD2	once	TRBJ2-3	CASSPRSGRGDTQYF	TGTGCCAGCAGCCCCCGTAGCGGGAGAGGAGATACGCAGTATTTT
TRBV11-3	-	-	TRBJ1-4	CASSRQDEKLFF	TGTGCCAGCAGTCGGCAGGATGAAAAACTGTTTTTT
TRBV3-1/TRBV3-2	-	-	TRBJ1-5	CASSLGGQPQHF	TGTGCCAGCAGCCTGGGGGGTCAGCCCCAGCATTTT
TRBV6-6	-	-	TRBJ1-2	CASSPKRTPNGNYGYTF	TGTGCCAGCAGTCCCAAAAGGACTCCCAACGGGAACTATGGCTACACCTTC
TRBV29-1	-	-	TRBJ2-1	CSVRDNEQFF	TGCAGCGTCAGGGACAATGAGCAGTTCTTC
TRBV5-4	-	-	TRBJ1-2	CASSPYRDPPTTNSDGYTF	TGTGCCAGCAGCCCATACAGGGATCCCCCCACCACCAATTCTGATGGCTACACCTTC
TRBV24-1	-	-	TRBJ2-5	CATSDLRGSGRWRQETQYF	TGTGCCACCAGTGATTTGCGAGGGAGCGGAAGGTGGAGGCAAGAGACCCAGTACTTC